This T cell receptor beta chain was identified during a study of cytomegalovirus exposure and HLA in healthy donors. PCR amplification relied on 60 Vbeta primers (plus 13 Jbeta primers). Sequencing used immunoSEQ multiplex PCR; TCRdb keeps in-frame clones, though not all of them. The sample records over 150,000 clones, about 80% being singletons. Trimming cost V 6 bases and J 6 bases; bases outside gene matches: 2. This CDR3 spans 13 amino acids. The germline V gene encodes CDR1 LGHNT and CDR2 FRNRAP. The source of this sequence is a young man in good health and CMV-seropositive. The sequencing input was PBMCs. The genes are TRBV12-5 and TRBJ1-3; 10 bases match TRBD1. CDR3 nucleotides: TGTGCTAGTGGCGGGACAGGGGTAAACACCATATATTTT. Amino acids: CASGGTGVNTIYF.